The sequence of this T cell receptor beta chain was determined in a study of identical twins. Per the germline V gene, CDR1 is MGHDK and CDR2 is SYGVNS. This CDR3 has 13 residues. The V gene lost 4 bases and the J gene lost 7 bases, with 11 bases spanning the gap. As concerns this clonotype: The antigen is unknown.

A single record per CDR3 protein comes from TCRdb applying MiXCR to the 5' RACE reads. Counted here are about 260,000 distinct CDR3 sequences, 5.5% to 7% occurring once; the ten biggest clones make up under 4%. Findings and caveats of the study: Researchers caution that invariant MAIT and iNKT cells could partly confound zero-insertion analyses. Researchers reported excess low generation probability among twin-shared out-of-frame alpha sequences.

The same data also went into a second study, on yellow fever vaccine responses in identical twins.

The sequenced sample was memory (CD45RO+) T cells sorted from blood. The source of this sequence is a woman aged 18-30 years in good health. V gene TRBV25-1 combines with J gene TRBJ2-1; D may be TRBD1 (6 bases). The CDR3 coding sequence is TGTGCCAGCAGTGTGGCAGGGGTAAATGAGCAGTTCTTC. Its protein is CASSVAGVNEQFF.